The following is a TCR beta chain sequence with its context. This clonotype was recorded at least ten times. The antigen it binds to is not known. Per-base quality was not reported, and no clone a single base away is much larger than it. The entry originates in a study of regulatory T cells in long-lasting Graves disease (TCRdb year 2021). For context, the study as a whole: In the newly diagnosed Graves' disease group, patients had been taking antithyroid drugs for less than 3 months. Patients with persistent Graves' disease were compared with patients with newly diagnosed Graves' disease using TCR sequencing and RNA sequencing of peripheral blood. The study took place in China and was registered as a clinical trial. A total of roughly 35 samples underwent TCR sequencing: approximately 13 from persistent and roughly 20 from newly diagnosed Graves' disease patients. Summary of the overall study and its limitations: As a limitation, the authors acknowledged that the small sample size may reduce accuracy. The study examined only peripheral blood because the primary lesion, thyroid tissue, could not be accessed. Only the TCR beta chain was sequenced and analyzed. TRBV28, TRBJ1-2 and TRBJ2-5 were preferentially used in persistent disease, while TRBV20-1 and TRBJ2-1 were favored in newly diagnosed disease. More public clonotypes were shared among persistent patients (roughly 2,700) than among newly diagnosed patients (under 1,000). Persistent Graves' disease patients showed lower TCR Shannon entropy and fewer highly expanded clones than newly diagnosed patients, suggesting clonal expansion.

The library relied on multiplex PCR. Sequencing was carried out with an Illumina HiSeq 4000. TCR beta libraries were built with iRepertoire HTBI primers and Arm-PCR amplification of CDR3 regions. Before sequencing, the PCR products underwent gel purification. On the study's bioinformatics: Gene usage analysis of CDR3 amino acid clonotypes relied on the roughly 64 TRBV and about 15 TRBJ segments identified across samples. Filtered high-quality paired reads were merged into contigs using COPE and FqMerger. BLAST was used to align contigs to IMGT TRBV, TRBD and TRBJ reference genes, and CDR3 was defined according to IMGT. Clonotypes above 0.1% frequency were classified as highly expanded clones. Repertoire diversity was measured by Shannon entropy, and V-J evenness by the Gini coefficient. A clonotype found in more than one individual was treated as public. TCRdb reran the public reads through fastp at Q25 and MiXCR, keeping productive beta chains. For every CDR3 protein sequence, its rows merge into one entry that carries the most common genes and DNA. TCRdb's processing, not the study's, gives the V and J calls here. Within this sample are about 300,000 distinct CDR3 sequences, with roughly 18% of them counted one time only. About 38% of the sample is held by the ten biggest clonotypes.

Per the publication, the time point label means: newly diagnosed GD, antithyroid drugs for less than 3 months. For both TCR sequencing and RNA sequencing, RNA was extracted from PBMCs using TRIzol. The diagnosis of Graves' disease followed American Thyroid Association guidelines. Patients were recruited from an endocrinology department in Xi'an, China. Each patient gave about 9.1 milliliters of peripheral blood, collected in an EDTA anticoagulant tube. PBMCs were isolated by Ficoll Paque Plus density gradient separation without further T cell sorting. An Agilent 2100 Bioanalyzer and agarose gel were used to check RNA quality, while a NanoDrop 2000 measured RNA concentration. V is clipped by 0 bases and J by 2 bases, and the sequence between their germline boundaries is 14 bases long. Per the germline V gene (reference sequence), GTSNPN is the CDR1 and SVGIG is the CDR2. CDR3 length: 15 amino acids, cysteine to phenylalanine. The kept DNA is CDR3 alone, 45 bases in frame from the first base.

This clonotype was obtained from a female donor with Graves disease. Recombination linked TRBV30 to TRBJ2-7; TRBD1 might be the D gene, on 5 matching bases. The starting material was peripheral blood mononuclear cells (PBMCs), obtained at new diagnosis, from a patient treated with antithyroid drugs. CDR3 protein: CAWSVNRQLTYEQYF. The base sequence is TGTGCCTGGAGTGTTAACAGGCAGCTAACCTACGAGCAGTACTTC.